The text below deals with one T cell receptor beta chain. Antigen: not known. The data originate from a study of OX40 agonist ivuxolimab in advanced cancers. Study at large: Patients in the trial were receiving intravenous ivuxolimab every 2 weeks, at doses of 0.01 to 10 mg/kg. Study-level results: Compared with CD4+, CD8+ T cells on average had more expanded clones.

TCRdb keeps only in-frame clones here, not all; method: immunoSEQ multiplex PCR. Here the sample spans under 65,000 clones, 87% being singletons. Autoimmune disease history or systemic immunosuppression barred patients. The germline V gene encodes CDR1 GTSNPN and CDR2 SVGIG (reference sequence). The germline V and J ends were trimmed by 4 bases and 5 bases, with 11 bases remaining between them. The CDR3 is 12 residues long. The sequence was obtained from an adult with an advanced solid tumor such as melanoma, head and neck, liver or kidney cancer. The rearrangement joins TRBV30 to TRBJ2-5, with a tentative D call TRBD2 (5 bases). Sequenced here: CD4+ or CD8+ T cells sorted from blood, sampled in a trial of the OX40 agonist ivuxolimab. The CDR3 nucleotides read TGTGCCTGGATGGAGGCGAGCGAGACCCAGTACTTC. Amino acids: CAWMEASETQYF.